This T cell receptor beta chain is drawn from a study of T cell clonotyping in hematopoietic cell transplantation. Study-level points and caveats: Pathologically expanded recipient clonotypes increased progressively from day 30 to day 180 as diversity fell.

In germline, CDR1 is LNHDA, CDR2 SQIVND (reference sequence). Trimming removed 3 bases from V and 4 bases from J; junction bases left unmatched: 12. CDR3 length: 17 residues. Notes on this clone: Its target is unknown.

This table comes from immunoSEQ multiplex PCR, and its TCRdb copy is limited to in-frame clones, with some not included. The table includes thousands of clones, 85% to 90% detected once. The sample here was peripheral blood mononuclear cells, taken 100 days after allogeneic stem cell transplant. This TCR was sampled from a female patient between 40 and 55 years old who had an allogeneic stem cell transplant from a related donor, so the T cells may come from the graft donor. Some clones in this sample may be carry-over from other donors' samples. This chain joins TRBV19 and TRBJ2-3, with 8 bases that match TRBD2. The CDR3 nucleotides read TGTGCCAGTAGTATCCTAGCGGGCGTTAAAGGCCCAGATACGCAGTATTTT. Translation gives CASSILAGVKGPDTQYF.